This T cell receptor (beta chain) was sequenced during a study of blood T cell repertoires in COVID-19. V lost 5 bases and J lost 6; bases outside the gene matches: 4. The CDR3 is made up of 15 amino acids. Germline CDR1 MNHEY, CDR2 SMNVEV (reference sequence). Clones were sequenced by immunoSEQ multiplex PCR, and TCRdb holds only the in-frame ones, with some missing. The sample yields 140,000 to 150,000 clones, around 80% seen once. The sample taken for sequencing was peripheral blood. The receptor's source is a man in his 70s who had recovered from COVID-19. J is TRBJ2-1 and V is TRBV27, with 13 bases identical to TRBD2. CDR3 nucleotide sequence: TGTGCCAGCAGTCTACTAGCGGGAGGGCGCAATGAGCAGTTCTTC. Translated, it gives CASSLLAGGRNEQFF.